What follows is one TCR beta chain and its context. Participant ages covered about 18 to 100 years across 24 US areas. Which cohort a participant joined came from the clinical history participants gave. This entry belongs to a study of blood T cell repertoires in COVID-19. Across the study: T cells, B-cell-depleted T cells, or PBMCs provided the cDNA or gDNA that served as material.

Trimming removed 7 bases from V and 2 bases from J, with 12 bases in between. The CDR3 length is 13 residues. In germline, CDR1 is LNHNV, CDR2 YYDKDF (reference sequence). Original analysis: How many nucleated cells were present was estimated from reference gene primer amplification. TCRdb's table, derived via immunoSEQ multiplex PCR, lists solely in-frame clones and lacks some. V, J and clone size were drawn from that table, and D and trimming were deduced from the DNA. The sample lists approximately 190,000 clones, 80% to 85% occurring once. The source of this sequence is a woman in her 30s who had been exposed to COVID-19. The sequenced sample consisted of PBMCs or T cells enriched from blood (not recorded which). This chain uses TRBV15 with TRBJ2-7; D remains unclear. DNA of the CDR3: TGTGCCACCATGGGCCCGCCGACCTACGAGCAGTACTTC. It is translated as CATMGPPTYEQYF.